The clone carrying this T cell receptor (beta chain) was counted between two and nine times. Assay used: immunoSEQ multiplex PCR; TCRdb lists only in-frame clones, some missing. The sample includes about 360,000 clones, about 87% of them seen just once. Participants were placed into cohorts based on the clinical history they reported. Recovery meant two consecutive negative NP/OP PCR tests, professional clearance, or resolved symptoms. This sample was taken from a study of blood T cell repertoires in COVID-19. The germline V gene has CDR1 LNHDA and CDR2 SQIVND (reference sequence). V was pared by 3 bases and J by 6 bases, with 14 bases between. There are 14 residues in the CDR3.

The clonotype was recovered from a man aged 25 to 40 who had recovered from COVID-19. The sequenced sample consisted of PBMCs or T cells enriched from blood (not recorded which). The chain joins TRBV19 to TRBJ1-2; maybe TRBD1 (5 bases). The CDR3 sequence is CASSMQAGFHGYTF. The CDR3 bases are TGTGCCAGTAGTATGCAGGCAGGGTTCCATGGCTACACCTTC.